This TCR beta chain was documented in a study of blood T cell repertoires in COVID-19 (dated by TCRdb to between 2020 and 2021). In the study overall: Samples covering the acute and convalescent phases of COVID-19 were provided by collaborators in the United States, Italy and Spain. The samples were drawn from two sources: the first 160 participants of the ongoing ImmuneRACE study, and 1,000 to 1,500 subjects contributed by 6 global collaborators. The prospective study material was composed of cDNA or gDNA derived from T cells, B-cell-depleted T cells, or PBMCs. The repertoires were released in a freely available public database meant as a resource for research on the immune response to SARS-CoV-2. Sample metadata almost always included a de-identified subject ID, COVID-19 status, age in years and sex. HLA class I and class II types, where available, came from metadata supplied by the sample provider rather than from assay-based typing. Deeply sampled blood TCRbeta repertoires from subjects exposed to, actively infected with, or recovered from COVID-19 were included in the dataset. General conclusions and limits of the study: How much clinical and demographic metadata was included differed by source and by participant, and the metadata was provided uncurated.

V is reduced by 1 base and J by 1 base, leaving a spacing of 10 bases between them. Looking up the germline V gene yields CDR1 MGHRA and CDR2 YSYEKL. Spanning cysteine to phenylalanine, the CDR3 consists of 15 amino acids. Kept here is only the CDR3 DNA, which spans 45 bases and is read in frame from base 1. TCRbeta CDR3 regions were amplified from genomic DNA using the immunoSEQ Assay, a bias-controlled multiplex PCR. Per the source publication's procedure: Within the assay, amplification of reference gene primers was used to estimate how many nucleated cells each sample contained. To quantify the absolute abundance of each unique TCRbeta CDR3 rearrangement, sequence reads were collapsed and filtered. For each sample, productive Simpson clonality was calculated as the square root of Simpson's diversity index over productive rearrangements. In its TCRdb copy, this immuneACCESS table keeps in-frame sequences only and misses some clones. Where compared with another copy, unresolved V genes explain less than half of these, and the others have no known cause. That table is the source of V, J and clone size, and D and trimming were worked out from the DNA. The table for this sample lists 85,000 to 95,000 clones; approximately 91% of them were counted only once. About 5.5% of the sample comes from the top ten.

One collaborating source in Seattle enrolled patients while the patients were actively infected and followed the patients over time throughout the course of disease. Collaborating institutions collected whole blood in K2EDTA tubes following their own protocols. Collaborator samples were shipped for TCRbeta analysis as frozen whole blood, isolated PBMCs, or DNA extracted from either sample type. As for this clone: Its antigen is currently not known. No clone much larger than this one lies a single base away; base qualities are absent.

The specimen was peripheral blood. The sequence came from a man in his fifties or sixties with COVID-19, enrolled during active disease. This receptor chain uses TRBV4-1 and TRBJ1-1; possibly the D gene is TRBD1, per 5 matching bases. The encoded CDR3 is CASSQGSGGNTEAFF. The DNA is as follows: TGCGCCAGCAGCCAAGGCAGCGGGGGGAACACTGAAGCTTTCTTT.